The rows below give T cell receptor beta chains drawn from one sample of a study of blood T cell repertoires in COVID-19. The method was immunoSEQ multiplex PCR; TCRdb's version includes in-frame clones alone and lacks a portion of them. The sample lists approximately 260,000 clones, approximately 89% seen once, with 4% to 5% in the top ten. The material sequenced was peripheral blood. These receptors were obtained from a woman aged 40 to 49 who had recovered from COVID-19. Both conserved end residues are part of each CDR3. The order of the fields is CDR3 DNA, CDR3 protein, V gene, D gene, J gene, clone size. D genes are given only for firm matches. Clone size, where shown, is once, few, many, or a class for clones that have expanded.

TGTGCCAGCAGCTTAGCCCGGGGCGAGCAGTACTTC CASSLARGEQYF TRBV11-2 NA TRBJ2-7 NA
TGTGCCAGCAGCCTCGGCAGACAGAATCATGAAAAACTGTTTTTT CASSLGRQNHEKLFF TRBV11-2 NA TRBJ1-4 NA
TGTGCCAGTAGTATAGAGGACAAACACTATGGCTACACCTTC CASSIEDKHYGYTF TRBV19 NA TRBJ1-2 once
TGTGCCAGCAGCCCCGACAGCAACTATGGCTACACCTTC CASSPDSNYGYTF TRBV7-9 NA TRBJ1-2 NA
TGTGCCAGCAGCGTGGGACAGGGAGGCTATAATTCACCCCTCCACTTT CASSVGQGGYNSPLHF TRBV5-4 TRBD1 TRBJ1-6 few
TGTGCCAGTAGTCCGCTAACCAGGGCCAACTATGGCTACACCTTC CASSPLTRANYGYTF TRBV19 NA TRBJ1-2 NA
TGTGCCACCATGAGGGCCGGGGAGCTGTTTTTT CATMRAGELFF TRBV24-1 NA TRBJ2-2 NA
TGTGCCAGCAGCTTAAGATGGGGACTAGCGGTTCAAGAGACCCAGTACTTC CASSLRWGLAVQETQYF TRBV7-9 TRBD2 TRBJ2-5 once
TGTGCCAGTAGTATTGCCCGAGAACTCTACAATGAGCAGTTCTTC CASSIARELYNEQFF TRBV19 NA TRBJ2-1 NA
TGCGCCAGCAGCTTCACGGGGGGGCGCACAGATACGCAGTATTTT CASSFTGGRTDTQYF TRBV5-1 TRBD2 TRBJ2-3 NA
TGTGCCAGCAGCCAACAAAGCGGGAGCAGTGAGCAGTTCTTC CASSQQSGSSEQFF TRBV6-6 TRBD2 TRBJ2-1 NA
TGTGCCAGCAGGGAAGGGACAGGGGCCGGGGAGCTGTTTTTT CASREGTGAGELFF TRBV28 TRBD1 TRBJ2-2 NA
TGTGCCAGCAGCCAAAATGACAGGGGCGAGCAGTACTTC CASSQNDRGEQYF TRBV3-1/TRBV3-2 TRBD1 TRBJ2-7 NA
TGCAGTACAGTGTTGAACACTGAAGCTTTCTTT CSTVLNTEAFF TRBV29-1 NA TRBJ1-1 NA
TGCGCCAGCAGCGGATGGGGCCAAATGAACACTGAAGCTTTCTTT CASSGWGQMNTEAFF TRBV10-2 NA TRBJ1-1 many
TGTGCCACCAGCAGTGGGACAGGGACGTGGAAAGTGACTGAAGCTTTCTTT CATSSGTGTWKVTEAFF TRBV15 TRBD1 TRBJ1-1 NA
TGTGCCAGTAGTTTAAGGACAGGGGGCCAGGGCAATCAGCCCCAGCATTTT CASSLRTGGQGNQPQHF TRBV19 TRBD1 TRBJ1-5 NA
TGTGCCAGCAGCCAAGATACAGGGGCCGCGAACGAGCAGTACTTC CASSQDTGAANEQYF TRBV3-1/TRBV3-2 TRBD1 TRBJ2-7 NA
TGTGCCAGCAGTCCCGGACAGGCCGGAATGCTCAGCACCTTC CASSPGQAGMLSTF TRBV28 TRBD1 TRBJ1-2 NA
TGTGCCAGCAGCTTGTCGGTAGCCAAAAACATTCAGTACTTC CASSLSVAKNIQYF TRBV7-6 NA TRBJ2-4 NA
TGTGCCAGCAGCCAAGGGAGTACGCAGTGTTTT CASSQGSTQCF TRBV3-1/TRBV3-2 NA TRBJ2-3 NA
TGTGCCAGCAGTTACGTAGCGGGAGTGGCTGAGCAGTTCTTC CASSYVAGVAEQFF TRBV6-6 TRBD2 TRBJ2-1 NA